These 8 T cell receptor beta chains were all obtained from the same sample, sequenced in a study of T-cell reconstitution after alpha-beta-depleted transplantation in children. It was with unique molecular identifiers that the TCRbeta library was prepared. Via MiXCR, TCRdb re-called the PCR reads, giving one row per CDR3 protein. The sample has 150,000 to 200,000 distinct CDR3 sequences, roughly 6.8% seen once. The starting material was PBMCs from the stem cell graft donor, obtained from the stem cell graft. The origin of the receptors is a human donor who donated a stem cell graft to a child with Wiskott-Aldrich syndrome.

The V gene is TRBV18, the J gene TRBJ2-5, with TRBD1 as a possible D gene (6 bases). Germline V gene sequence: CDR1 KGHSH, CDR2 LQKENI. The CDR3 spans 14 residues. The V gene lost 2 bases and the J gene lost 4 bases, with 11 bases spanning the gap. DNA of the CDR3: TGTGCCAGCTCACCAGCACAGGGTAGAGAGACCCAGTACTTC. It translates to CASSPAQGRETQYF.

There are many counts of this clonotype. The chain employs TRBV24-1 and TRBJ2-1; 8 bases agree with TRBD2. This CDR3 spans 16 amino acids. V lost 4 bases to trimming and J lost 5 bases; unmatched junction nucleotides: 9. Germline V gene lookup returns CDR1 KGHDR and CDR2 SFDVKD. The CDR3 DNA follows: TGTGCCACCAGTGACATCGGGGGGGCCAGCGACAATGAGCAGTTCTTC. Protein sequence: CATSDIGGASDNEQFF.

The V call is TRBV2, the J call TRBJ2-1, with D tentatively TRBD1 (5 bases). The V end lost 3 bases, the J end lost 8 bases, and 11 bases lay between the germline ends. In germline, CDR1 is SNHLY, CDR2 FYNNEI. The length of the CDR3 is 13 residues. DNA for the CDR3: TGTGCCAGCAGTGATCTTAAAGGGGATGAGCAGTTCTTC. As protein: CASSDLKGDEQFF.

This clonotype occurred a few times. The genes are TRBV18 and TRBJ2-1; no definite D call. This CDR3 is 16 amino acids long. Germline V CDR1 and CDR2: KGHSH, LQKENI. Trimming pared 1 base from V and 7 bases from J, leaving 17 bases between. CDR3 sequence reads: CASSPQVKSPPNEQFF. The CDR3 bases are TGTGCCAGCTCACCACAGGTCAAATCCCCTCCTAATGAGCAGTTCTTC.

As regards this clonotype: Given a much more abundant clone one base away, this may be a read error. V usage is TRBV20-1 and J usage is TRBJ2-5, with a weak D call TRBD2 (5 bases). Trimming removed 5 bases from V and 1 base from J, with 11 bases in between. Looked up from germline, CDR1 is DFQATT and CDR2 is SNEGSKA (reference sequence). This CDR3 region has 13 residues. The CDR3 loop reads CSALKGVQETQYF. CDR3 DNA: TGCAGTGCTCTAAAGGGAGTCCAAGAGACCCAGTACTTC.

This clonotype was picked up a small number of times. The chain joins TRBV18 to TRBJ1-1; D is undetermined. CDR3 size: 12 residues. V was trimmed by 3 bases and J by 6 bases, leaving 8 bases between them. The germline CDR1 and CDR2 sequences are KGHSH and LQKENI. The CDR3 loop is CASSPETSEAFF. CDR3 coding DNA: TGTGCCAGCTCACCCGAGACTTCTGAAGCTTTCTTT.

V and J are TRBV14 and TRBJ2-7; D remains unclear. V was clipped by 1 base and J by 6 bases, with 10 bases between them. The CDR3 extends over 13 amino acids. CDR1 is SGHDN, CDR2 FVKESK, per germline. CDR3 in DNA: TGTGCCAGCAGCCAAGCGGAGTTCTCCGAGCAGTACTTC. Protein product: CASSQAEFSEQYF.

This clonotype occurred many times. The chain couples TRBV3-1 to TRBJ1-1, with D unresolved. Germline loops: CDR1 LGHDT, CDR2 YNNKEL (reference sequence). V was pared by 9 bases and J by 7 bases, with 21 bases between. CDR3 length: 14 amino acids. The CDR3 loop reads CASSARGTVNEAFF. The CDR3 nucleotides are TGTGCCAGTAGCGCACGTGGAACTGTAAATGAAGCTTTCTTT.